This T cell receptor beta chain was documented in a study of shared T cell receptors in the human thymus. Profiled with immunoSEQ multiplex PCR; TCRdb holds only in-frame clones, not every one. The data contain about 660,000 clones, roughly 90% of them singletons. In this sample, this clone turned up a few times. Germline loops: CDR1 SGHTS, CDR2 YDEGEE. V lost 2 bases to trimming and J lost 5 bases, with 7 bases between them. CDR3 length equals 13 residues. The sample was also linked to a second study, of human thymus T cells.

The rearrangement uses TRBV5-8 and TRBJ2-2; a weak D match, TRBD2 (6 bases). Sequencing was carried out using thymocytes. This sequence originates from a boy under two years old with a congenital heart defect. CDR3 coding DNA: TGTGCCAGCAGCTTTCGGGGGACCGGGGAGCTGTTTTTT. Encoded protein: CASSFRGTGELFF.